The 11 T cell receptor beta chains reported below all come from one sample, sequenced in a study of CD4 T cells in relation to SARS-CoV-2 and coronaviruses. Unexposed donor CD4+ T cells date from 2011-2018, before the COVID-19 pandemic. Sequencing was performed with immunoSEQ multiplex PCR; in TCRdb, only in-frame clones are kept and a portion is missing. The sample includes tens of thousands of clones, 86% of them seen just once. The sample comprised memory CD4+ T cells from PBMCs. The receptors come from a human donor in good health.

This chain connects TRBV19 to TRBJ2-4; 13 nucleotides match TRBD2. V lost 4 bases to trimming and J lost 5 bases; unmatched junction nucleotides: 5. Germline lookup yields CDR1 LNHDA and CDR2 SQIVND (reference sequence). The CDR3 has 16 amino acids. In DNA form, the CDR3 reads TGTGCCAGTAGTAGCTGGACTAGCGGGAGCGAAAACATTCAGTACTTC. Protein sequence: CASSSWTSGSENIQYF.

V and J are TRBV27 and TRBJ1-1; no reliable D call. Germline loops: CDR1 MNHEY, CDR2 SMNVEV (reference sequence). The CDR3 runs to 14 residues. V lost 1 base, J lost 0 bases, and 6 bases lay in between. This CDR3 reads CASSLFGMNTEAFF. The CDR3 DNA reads as TGTGCCAGCAGTTTATTCGGGATGAACACTGAAGCTTTCTTT.

J is TRBJ2-4 and V is TRBV5-1; 8 bases fit TRBD1. CDR1 is SGHRS, CDR2 YFSETQ, per germline. The trim removed 0 bases at V and 5 bases at J, leaving 4 bases unmatched. The CDR3 contains 15 residues. The chain's CDR3 is CASSLDQGAENIQYF. The CDR3 nucleotides are TGCGCCAGCAGCTTGGATCAGGGGGCCGAAAACATTCAGTACTTC. The complete variable domain, with remaining parts taken from reference TRBV5-1 and TRBJ2-4, reads KAGVTQTPRYLIKTRGQQVTLSCSPISGHRSVSWYQQTPGQGLQFLFEYFSETQRNKGNFPGRFSGRQFSNSRSEMNVSTLELGDSALYLCASSLDQGAENIQYFGAGTRLSVL.

The chain links TRBV19 to TRBJ2-3; no clear D gene. V was clipped by 3 bases and J by 2 bases, with 9 bases between them. CDR1 and CDR2 from the germline V gene are LNHDA and SQIVND (reference sequence). This CDR3 has 14 amino acids. CDR3 in DNA: TGTGCCAGTAGTATTCAGGCCAACACAGATACGCAGTATTTT. Encoded protein: CASSIQANTDTQYF.

The chain carries TRBV7-3 and TRBJ2-3; TRBD1 matches 8 bases. Germline CDR1 and CDR2: SGHTA and FQGTGA. The CDR3 runs to 16 residues. V was clipped by 2 bases and J by 2 bases; unmatched bases: 6. This CDR3 is CASSLFAGGVTDTQYF. The CDR3 region has the DNA TGTGCCAGCAGCTTATTTGCAGGGGGCGTCACAGATACGCAGTATTTT.

This clone was recorded once. The chain links TRBV28 to TRBJ2-4; 7 bases align to TRBD1. Germline V gene lookup returns CDR1 MDHEN and CDR2 SYDVKM. This CDR3 has 17 residues. With V trimmed by 5 bases and J by 3 bases, 13 bases remained unmatched. CDR3 in DNA: TGTGCCAGCAGTGGCCCGGAAGGGGGCTTGGTCAAAAACATTCAGTACTTC. Its protein is CASSGPEGGLVKNIQYF.

The rearrangement uses TRBV7-2 and TRBJ1-1; D is uncertain. The germline CDR1 and CDR2 sequences are SGHTA and FQGNSA. The CDR3 covers 13 residues. V lost 6 bases and J lost 11, with 19 bases in between. The CDR3 spells CASSTRTLGGAFF. The CDR3 DNA sequence: TGTGCCAGCAGTACCCGCACGTTGGGTGGTGCTTTCTTT.

This rearrangement joins TRBV6-5 to TRBJ2-3; 8 bases line up with TRBD1. V was clipped by 5 bases and J by 4 bases; unmatched bases: 5. Per the germline V gene, CDR1 is MNHEY and CDR2 is SVGAGI. The CDR3 sequence is 14 residues long. CDR3 sequence reads: CASSRTGPSDTQYF. Written as DNA, the CDR3 is TGTGCCAGCAGTAGGACAGGGCCGTCAGATACGCAGTATTTT.

The chain combines TRBV2 with TRBJ2-7; 7 positions match TRBD1. In germline, CDR1 is SNHLY, CDR2 FYNNEI. V was clipped by 6 bases and J by 4 bases; unmatched bases: 9. This CDR3 is 14 amino acids long. The CDR3 nucleotides read TGTGCCAGCAGCCAACAGGGGAGCGTGTACGAGCAGTACTTC. It specifies CASSQQGSVYEQYF.

V usage is TRBV7-8 and J usage is TRBJ2-1; TRBD1 matches 8 bases. Per the germline V gene, CDR1 is SGHVS and CDR2 is FQNEAQ. The CDR3 covers 16 residues. The V segment lost 5 bases and the J segment 6 bases; nucleotides outside the gene matches: 12. The CDR3 region is CASSLGQGNSRNEQFF. DNA of the CDR3: TGTGCCAGCAGCCTCGGACAGGGTAATTCCCGCAATGAGCAGTTCTTC.

The chain carries TRBV5-1 and TRBJ1-4; D is unresolved. The V gene lost 4 bases and the J gene lost 0 bases, with 10 bases spanning the gap. The CDR3 length is 15 residues. The V gene's germline CDR1 is SGHRS and CDR2 YFSETQ. The CDR3 sequence: CASSNPQSTNEKLFF. The CDR3 nucleotides read TGCGCCAGCAGCAACCCACAGTCAACTAATGAAAAACTGTTTTTT.